Listed here are 23 T cell receptor beta chains from one sample, sequenced in a study of identical twins. TCRdb used MiXCR to reprocess the 5' RACE reads, holding one entry per CDR3 protein. The top ten clones hold less than 4% of a sample with approximately 260,000 distinct CDR3 sequences, around 8.8% of them seen once. This same sample was also part of a study on yellow fever vaccine responses in identical twins.

Sequencing input: CD8+ T cells sorted from blood. The receptors originated from a woman between 18 and 29 years old in good health.

This clonotype was found many times. The chain joins TRBV4-3 to TRBJ2-7, with D possibly matching TRBD2 (6 bases). The CDR3 extends over 16 amino acids. Germline V CDR1 and CDR2: LGHNA, YSLEER. V gave up 1 base and J gave up 0 bases, with 13 bases separating them. The CDR3 coding sequence is TGCGCCAGCAGCCAAGGGGCCCGGCGGGACTCCTACGAGCAGTACTTC. This gives the protein CASSQGARRDSYEQYF.

V usage is TRBV28 and J usage is TRBJ1-5, with D uncertain. The V and J ends lost 3 bases and 1 base respectively, with 7 bases between them. From germline, CDR1 is MDHEN and CDR2 SYDVKM. The CDR3 length is 14 residues. CDR3 amino acids: CASSFFPSNQPQHF. The CDR3 DNA follows: TGTGCCAGCAGTTTCTTTCCGAGCAATCAGCCCCAGCATTTT. The full variable domain, completed using reference TRBV28 and TRBJ1-5, is DVKVTQSSRYLVKRTGEKVFLECVQDMDHENMFWYRQDPGLGLRLIYFSYDVKMKEKGDIPEGYSVSREKKERFSLILESASTNQTSMYLCASSFFPSNQPQHFGDGTRLSIL.

This clonotype was seen at least ten times. The rearrangement uses TRBV15 and TRBJ2-1; 13 nucleotides agree with TRBD2. The germline gives CDR1 LNHNV, CDR2 YYDKDF (reference sequence). There are 15 residues in the CDR3. V lost 3 bases, J lost 8 bases, and 4 bases stayed unmatched. CDR3 nucleotides: TGTGCCACCAGCAGCACTAGCGGGGGGGTCGATGAGCAGTTCTTC. Translating gives CATSSTSGGVDEQFF.

The CDR3 nucleotides read TGCAGCGTTGGGACAGGGGGCTCTGGGGCCAACGTCCTGACTTTC. It specifies CSVGTGGSGANVLTF. The V and J genes are TRBV29-1 and TRBJ2-6; 10 bases agree with TRBD1. Germline V lookup: CDR1 SQVTM, CDR2 ANQGSEA. This CDR3 is built from 15 residues. Trimming removed 4 bases from V and 0 bases from J; junction bases left unmatched: 0.

This clonotype showed up many times. The chain recombines TRBV20-1 with TRBJ2-1, with 9 bases aligning to TRBD1. Germline V gives CDR1 DFQATT, CDR2 SNEGSKA (reference sequence). The V gene end was trimmed by 1 base and the J gene end by 4 bases; junction bases not matched to a gene: 11. The CDR3 spans 17 residues. The CDR3 DNA is TGCAGTGCTAGAGGACCCCGGGACAGGGCCTTATACAATGAGCAGTTCTTC. This sequence encodes CSARGPRDRALYNEQFF.

This clonotype was observed at least ten times. The chain recombines TRBV29-1 with TRBJ2-7; weak D call: TRBD2 (5 bases). Germline V gives CDR1 SQVTM, CDR2 ANQGSEA. The CDR3 loop spans 14 amino acids. The V end lost 7 bases, the J end lost 4 bases, and 20 bases lay between the germline ends. Here the CDR3 DNA reads TGCAGCGCCGTCGGAGGACTTCTATTTTACGAGCAGTACTTC. Amino acids: CSAVGGLLFYEQYF.

The chain combines TRBV28 with TRBJ2-1; 13 bases map to TRBD2. Unmatched junction bases numbered 8, after V lost 3 bases and J lost 12 bases. The CDR3 has 15 residues. The germline V gene has CDR1 MDHEN and CDR2 SYDVKM. The CDR3 is CASSFGLAGDRVQFF. As DNA, the CDR3 is TGTGCCAGCAGTTTCGGACTAGCGGGAGATAGGGTGCAGTTCTTC.

The gene calls are TRBV6-5 and TRBJ1-5; possible D gene TRBD1, 6 bases. With 4 bases removed from V and 3 bases from J, the gap between germline ends came to 10 bases. Germline values: CDR1 MNHEY, CDR2 SVGAGI. This CDR3 contains 14 residues. DNA of the CDR3: TGTGCCAGCAGTTCACAGGGTTACAATCAGCCCCAGCATTTT. This sequence encodes CASSSQGYNQPQHF.

This clonotype came up many times. The chain is built from TRBV20-1 and TRBJ2-3; the D gene could be TRBD1 or TRBD2 (5 bases each). Germline-derived CDR1 and CDR2 are DFQATT and SNEGSKA (reference sequence). The CDR3 extends over 15 amino acids. V lost 4 bases and J 2 bases, leaving 16 bases between the germline ends. The DNA of the CDR3 is TGCAGTGCTACCCCGGGGACGAGCGACACAGATACGCAGTATTTT. Its translation is CSATPGTSDTDTQYF.

The chain recombines TRBV28 with TRBJ2-7, with D possibly matching TRBD2 (6 bases). This CDR3 contains 12 residues. V lost 8 bases and J 0 bases, leaving 8 bases between the germline ends. From germline, CDR1 is MDHEN and CDR2 SYDVKM. The CDR3 region has the DNA TGTGCCAGCGGAGGGAGCTCCTACGAGCAGTACTTC. Translating gives CASGGSSYEQYF.

The chain uses TRBV27 and TRBJ2-2; TRBD1 matches 10 bases. There are 13 residues in the CDR3. V shed 7 bases and J 6 bases; nucleotides not matched to a gene: 2. Germline V gives CDR1 MNHEY, CDR2 SMNVEV (reference sequence). This chain's CDR3 is CASTDRGSGELFF. In DNA form, the CDR3 reads TGTGCCAGCACGGACAGGGGGTCCGGGGAGCTGTTTTTT.

The gene calls are TRBV6-4 and TRBJ2-1, with 7 bases fitting TRBD2. The CDR3 has 16 residues. CDR1 MRHNA and CDR2 SNTAGT come from the germline V gene. V was clipped by 0 bases and J by 6 bases; unmatched bases: 8. In DNA form, the CDR3 reads TGTGCCAGCAGTGACTCGAAGGCGGGAGCTGGCAATGAGCAGTTCTTC. Encoded protein: CASSDSKAGAGNEQFF.

V gene TRBV6-1 combines with J gene TRBJ2-7, with D tentatively TRBD2 (6 bases). V gave up 2 bases and J gave up 9 bases, with 11 bases separating them. Germline CDR1 and CDR2: MNHNS and SASEGT. The CDR3 has 12 residues. As DNA, the CDR3 is TGTGCCAGCAGTGAATCAGGGAGGCGGCAGTACTTC. Translating gives CASSESGRRQYF.

This clonotype has just a few counts. V and J are TRBV6-1 and TRBJ2-2; 10 bases align to TRBD2. This CDR3 comprises 15 residues. The ends lost 0 bases at V and 6 bases at J; junction bases unmatched: 1. The germline gives CDR1 MNHNS, CDR2 SASEGT. The CDR3 region is CASSEAAGGPGELFF. CDR3 DNA: TGTGCCAGCAGTGAAGCAGCGGGGGGGCCCGGGGAGCTGTTTTTT.

This chain connects TRBV7-9 to TRBJ2-5, with 12 bases fitting TRBD2. Trimming took 6 bases from V and 3 from J; bases not matched to a gene: 5. Per germline, CDR1 SEHNR and CDR2 FQNEAQ (reference sequence). CDR3 length: 15 amino acids. CDR3 in amino acids: CASRPRTSGKETQYF. The CDR3 nucleotides are TGTGCCAGCAGACCGAGGACTAGCGGGAAAGAGACCCAGTACTTC. The full variable domain, its missing parts supplied by reference TRBV7-9 and TRBJ2-5, is DTGVSQNPRHKITKRGQNVTFRCDPISEHNRLYWYRQTLGQGPEFLTYFQNEAQLEKSRLLSDRFSAERPKGSFSTLEIQRTEQGDSAMYLCASRPRTSGKETQYFGPGTRLLVL.

This clonotype was counted ten times or more. The chain has TRBV4-2 and TRBJ2-1, with a tentative D call TRBD1 (5 bases). V was shortened by 5 bases and J by 8 bases, with 13 bases between the two germline ends. Germline V gives CDR1 LGHNA, CDR2 YNFKEQ. CDR3 length: 13 amino acids. CDR3 sequence: CASSAYRTDEQFF. CDR3 nucleotides: TGTGCCAGCAGCGCATACAGGACCGATGAGCAGTTCTTC.

In this sample, this clonotype turned up many times. The gene calls are TRBV4-1 and TRBJ1-5; D is unclear. V was trimmed by 0 bases and J by 7 bases, leaving 10 bases between them. There are 14 residues in the CDR3. The germline V gene encodes CDR1 MGHRA and CDR2 YSYEKL. CDR3 bases: TGCGCCAGCAGCCAAGAGCCGGGGTCCCAGCCCCAGCATTTT. Its protein is CASSQEPGSQPQHF.

The table lists this clonotype with a few counts. The chain joins TRBV28 to TRBJ2-4; D not resolved. The germline V gene has CDR1 MDHEN and CDR2 SYDVKM. V was shortened by 4 bases and J by 0 bases, with 13 bases between the two germline ends. CDR3 length equals 16 residues. The CDR3, as DNA: TGTGCCAGCAGTTCTTCCCTAGTCCTAGCCAAAAACATTCAGTACTTC. Amino acid sequence: CASSSSLVLAKNIQYF.

The chain couples TRBV24-1 to TRBJ1-4, with no clear D. The germline gives CDR1 KGHDR, CDR2 SFDVKD. The CDR3 has 13 amino acids. The V and J ends lost 7 bases and 2 bases respectively, with 7 bases between them. CDR3 amino acids: CATRGITNEKLFF. CDR3 DNA sequence: TGTGCCACCAGGGGGATTACTAATGAAAAACTGTTTTTT.

This clonotype was counted only a few times. This chain links TRBV4-3 with TRBJ2-5; 8 bases fit TRBD2. Germline CDR1 reads LGHNA; CDR2 reads YSLEER. CDR3 length: 16 residues. J was trimmed by 5 bases and V by 0 bases; bases with no gene match: 8. The CDR3 region has the DNA TGCGCCAGCAGCCAAGATTTCAACGGGAGGGAGGAGACCCAGTACTTC. Translating gives CASSQDFNGREETQYF.

Only a few counts were recorded for this clonotype. J is TRBJ2-1 and V is TRBV6-1; TRBD1 aligns across 8 bases. This CDR3 is 13 amino acids long. The germline V gene has CDR1 MNHNS and CDR2 SASEGT. The trim removed 8 bases at V and 5 bases at J, leaving 5 bases unmatched. CDR3 nucleotide sequence: TGTGCCAGCGGACGGACAGGGAACAATGAGCAGTTCTTC. Translating gives CASGRTGNNEQFF.

This chain joins TRBV5-1 and TRBJ2-3; 12 bases align to TRBD2. V was pared by 3 bases and J by 5 bases, with 4 bases of the junction left unmatched. This CDR3 spans 15 amino acids. Germline assignment: CDR1 SGHRS and CDR2 YFSETQ. The CDR3: CASSYGLAGLDTQYF. The DNA of the CDR3 is TGCGCCAGCAGCTACGGACTAGCGGGGTTAGATACGCAGTATTTT.

J is TRBJ2-7 and V is TRBV5-6; 7 bases align to TRBD1. From germline, CDR1 is SGHDT and CDR2 YYEEEE. Trimming at V came to 4 bases and at J to 1 base, leaving 5 bases not matched to a gene. The CDR3 has 14 residues. The DNA for the CDR3 is TGTGCCAGCAGCCCAACAGGGGTTTCCTACGAGCAGTACTTC. It is translated as CASSPTGVSYEQYF.